These T cell receptor beta chains were read from a single sample in a study of T-cell memory formation after mild COVID-19. MiXCR, applied by TCRdb to the 5' RACE reads, yields one record per CDR3 protein. The sample includes hundreds of thousands of distinct CDR3 sequences, about a fifth of them seen just once. The sequencing sample was made of PBMCs or a T cell subset sorted from them (not recorded which). These receptors all stem from an adult woman who had mild COVID-19 (a few samples of this study predate the infection). Cell type and time point are not known. CDR3s include the opening cysteine and the closing phenylalanine or tryptophan. D genes are given only for firm matches. For some rows the clone size is stated as once, few or many, or as a class when expanded; others skip it.

V gene	J gene	clone size	D gene	CDR3 DNA	CDR3 protein
TRBV7-8	TRBJ2-1	many	TRBD2	TGTGCCAGCAGCTTAGGGGGCGGGAGGTCCTACAATGAGCAGTTCTTC	CASSLGGGRSYNEQFF
TRBV18	TRBJ2-7	NA	TRBD2	TGTGCCAGCTCACTCCCTAGCGGGGCTAGCTCCTACGAGCAGTACTTC	CASSLPSGASSYEQYF
TRBV5-1	TRBJ1-4	NA	TRBD1	TGCGCCAGCAGCTTGGTGGGCAACCCTGGACAGGGCGAAAAACTGTTTTTT	CASSLVGNPGQGEKLFF
TRBV5-1	TRBJ2-7	few	NA	TGCGCCAGCAGCTCGCACTATGGAGGGCCCTACGAGCAGTACTTC	CASSSHYGGPYEQYF
TRBV20-1	TRBJ2-1	few	NA	TGCAGTGCTAGAGGGGGCGTTTTTGGATCCTACAATGAGCAGTTCTTC	CSARGGVFGSYNEQFF
TRBV2	TRBJ2-4	NA	TRBD2	TGTGCCAGCAGGGGAGGGCTAGCGGGGAGAGCCAAAAACATTCAGTACTTC	CASRGGLAGRAKNIQYF
TRBV5-8	TRBJ2-1	NA	NA	TGTGCCAGCAGCTTGTTCGGGGTCGGTGAGCAGTTCTTC	CASSLFGVGEQFF
TRBV11-2	TRBJ2-2	NA	TRBD2	TGTGCCAGCAGCTCCCTGAGGGCGGGGGGTCGTACCGGGGAGCTGTTTTTT	CASSSLRAGGRTGELFF
TRBV5-6	TRBJ2-6	NA	NA	TGTGCCAGCAGCTTGATGGGGGCCGGCTCTGGGGCCAACGTCCTGACTTTC	CASSLMGAGSGANVLTF
TRBV5-1	TRBJ2-1	many	NA	TGCGCCAGCAACGATCCAGGGGCTAATTTTCTCGGCGGTGAGCAGTTCTTC	CASNDPGANFLGGEQFF
TRBV4-1	TRBJ2-2	NA	NA	TGCGCCAGCAGCCCCATGGGACAACCGAACACCGGGGAGCTGTTTTTT	CASSPMGQPNTGELFF
TRBV11-3	TRBJ2-1	NA	NA	TGTGCCAGCAGCCCAGGGAAGCCTAATGAGCAGTTCTTC	CASSPGKPNEQFF
TRBV7-7	TRBJ2-5	NA	TRBD2	TGTGCTAGCAGCCTTAGTGTGGGACTAGCGGGAGGAAAAGAGACCCAGTACTTC	CASSLSVGLAGGKETQYF
TRBV12-3/TRBV12-4	TRBJ2-5	NA	NA	TGTGCCAGCAGTTCTGTGTCGGAGACCCAGTACTTC	CASSSVSETQYF
TRBV7-9	TRBJ2-5	NA	NA	TGTGCCAGCAGCTTATTTCGGGGGGCGCCGGGACACACGAAGTCCCAGTACTTC	CASSLFRGAPGHTKSQYF
TRBV6-5	TRBJ2-1	NA	TRBD1	TGTGCCAGCATCCGTACCGGGACAGGGAGTGTCGGGAGAGGCCCTCGCTCCTACAATGAGCAGTTCTTC	CASIRTGTGSVGRGPRSYNEQFF
TRBV7-2	TRBJ2-1	NA	TRBD2	TGTGCCAGCAGCTCGAGGACTAGCCTTAATGAGCAGTTCTTC	CASSSRTSLNEQFF
TRBV7-9	TRBJ2-5	NA	TRBD1	TGTGCCAGCAGCTCTTGGGACAGGGGAGAAGAGACCCAGTACTTC	CASSSWDRGEETQYF
TRBV7-2	TRBJ2-7	few	NA	TGTGCCAGCAGCTTAATCCCCTACGAGCAGTACTTC	CASSLIPYEQYF
TRBV2	TRBJ2-5	NA	NA	TGTGCCAGCAGAGTAGACAGAATGGGCGAGACCCAGTACTTC	CASRVDRMGETQYF
TRBV3-1	TRBJ1-6	NA	NA	TGTGCCAGCAGCCCTCGGGGGGGATTAGCGAATTCACCCCTCCACTTT	CASSPRGGLANSPLHF
TRBV6-5	TRBJ1-2	few	NA	TGTGCCAGCAGCTCCACAAACAGGGTTATGGGGGGCTACACCTTC	CASSSTNRVMGGYTF
TRBV24-1	TRBJ1-2	few	NA	TGTGCCACCAGTGAAACAGGGACGAGGAGCTACACCTTC	CATSETGTRSYTF
TRBV20-1	TRBJ1-2	NA	NA	TGCAGTGCGTCGCCGGCAGCCTATGGCTACACCTTC	CSASPAAYGYTF
TRBV6-4	TRBJ1-5	many	NA	TGTGCCAGCAGCGGGGTCCTCGGGCATCAGCCCCAGCATTTT	CASSGVLGHQPQHF
TRBV4-2	TRBJ2-3	few	TRBD2	TGTGCCAGCAGCCAAGATTCTGTAGCGGGGGGGCTTTATACGCAGTATTTT	CASSQDSVAGGLYTQYF